This T cell receptor (beta chain) was documented in a study of shared clonotypes between healthy human individuals. Findings and caveats of the study: Few donors limited the genetic and exposure-history diversity represented.

It was into CD45RA+ naive and CD45RA-negative memory subsets that the CD4+ cells were split. J was trimmed by 4 bases and V by 1 base; bases with no gene match: 7. The CDR3 is made up of 16 amino acids. Germline CDR1 and CDR2: SNHLY and FYNNEI. Using around 180 ng DNA, some 30,000 T cell genomes, the sorted-subset replicate PCRs were run. Generated by immunoSEQ multiplex PCR, the TCRdb table keeps only in-frame clones and is missing some. This sample carries around 2.5 million clones, 93% of them seen once, and the ten largest clones take 0.35% to 0.45%. A word on this clone: Its antigen is still unknown.

The sequenced sample was naive CD4+ T cells from PBMCs. This sample's subset: CD45RA+ positively selected. This chain joins TRBV2 and TRBJ2-7, with TRBD2 identical over 10 bases. The sequence came from a man aged 18 to 29 in good health. Some clones in this sample may be carry-over from other donors' samples. The chain's CDR3 is CASSEDRLAGVYEQYF. The DNA of the CDR3 is TGTGCCAGCAGTGAAGACCGACTAGCGGGTGTGTACGAGCAGTACTTC.